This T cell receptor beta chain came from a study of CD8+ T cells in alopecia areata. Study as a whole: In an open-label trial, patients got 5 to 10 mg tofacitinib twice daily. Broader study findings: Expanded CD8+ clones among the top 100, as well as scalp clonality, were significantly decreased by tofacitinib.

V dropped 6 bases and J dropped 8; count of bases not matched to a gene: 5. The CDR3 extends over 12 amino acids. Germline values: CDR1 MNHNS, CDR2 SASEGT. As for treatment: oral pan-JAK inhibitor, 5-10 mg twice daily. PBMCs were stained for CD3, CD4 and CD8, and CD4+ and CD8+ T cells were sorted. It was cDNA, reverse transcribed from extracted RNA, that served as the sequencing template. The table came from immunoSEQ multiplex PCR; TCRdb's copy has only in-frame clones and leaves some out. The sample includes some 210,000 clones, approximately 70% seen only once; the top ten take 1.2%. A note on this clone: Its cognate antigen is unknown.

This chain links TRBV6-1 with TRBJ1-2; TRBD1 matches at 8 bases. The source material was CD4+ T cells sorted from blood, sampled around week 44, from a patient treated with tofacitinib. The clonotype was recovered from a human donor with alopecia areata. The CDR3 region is CASSTGGRGYTF. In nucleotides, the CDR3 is TGTGCCAGCAGCACAGGGGGGAGAGGCTACACCTTC.